Below, one TCR beta chain is given with its context. The target antigen is unknown. The data were taken from a study of breast tumors, draining lymph nodes, adjacent tissues. Study observations and caveats: Compared with basal-like, luminal-like tumors shared significantly more repertoire with nontumor tissue.

In germline, CDR1 is SGHTS, CDR2 YDEGEE. This CDR3 has 13 residues. V lost 3 bases and J lost 8, with 12 bases in between. TCRdb reprocessed the multiplex PCR reads with MiXCR, giving one entry per CDR3 protein. The sample lists about 46,000 distinct CDR3 sequences; roughly 23% were seen once. This chain connects TRBV5-8 to TRBJ2-1; D perhaps matches TRBD2 (5 bases). The sequence was collected from a female donor with breast cancer. Some clones in this sample may be carry-over from other donors' samples. The source material was breast tumor tissue. CDR3 sequence reads: CASSSDSYDEQFF. CDR3 nucleotides: TGTGCCAGCAGCTCGGACTCTTACGATGAGCAGTTCTTC.